Listed here are 18 T cell receptor beta chains from one sample, sequenced in a study of T cell repertoires in cytomegalovirus infection. TCRdb itself ran the reads through MiXCR, one entry per CDR3 protein. The profile covers under 600,000 distinct CDR3 sequences, with more than 15% appearing a single time and 20% to 30% taken by the ten largest. Material: CD8+ T cells from PBMCs. The receptors here all came from a human donor in good health (CMV status not recorded). Some clones in this sample may be carry-over from other donors' samples.

This clonotype turned up a few times. CDR3 DNA: TGTGCCAGCAGTTTTTCCGGGGAGCGGGGGGGCTGGGAGACCCAGTACTTC. Translating gives CASSFSGERGGWETQYF. The V gene is TRBV12-3 or TRBV12-4, the J gene TRBJ2-5; 10 positions match TRBD2. Trimming at V came to 3 bases and at J to 5 bases, leaving 12 bases not matched to a gene. The CDR3 sequence is 17 residues long.

The rearrangement joins TRBV6-5 to TRBJ2-5; D is unclear. The CDR3 is made up of 13 amino acids. Germline CDR1 and CDR2: MNHEY and SVGAGI. Trimming shortened V by 7 bases and J by 3 bases, and 12 bases separated the two germline ends. CDR3 in amino acids: CASIDPIEETQYF. CDR3 sequence (DNA): TGTGCCAGCATCGACCCCATCGAAGAGACCCAGTACTTC.

This clonotype was observed many times. This sequence joins TRBV27 and TRBJ1-2, with D tentatively TRBD1 (5 bases). Deletions cut 5 bases from V and 2 bases from J, with 15 bases between. The germline gives CDR1 MNHEY, CDR2 SMNVEV (reference sequence). This CDR3 contains 15 residues. The DNA of the CDR3 is TGTGCCAGCAGTAGTATGCAAAGACAGAACTATGGCTACACCTTC. As protein: CASSSMQRQNYGYTF.

CDR3 sequence reads: CASSPVRGHQETQYF. CDR3 nucleotides: TGTGCCAGTAGCCCGGTACGGGGGCACCAAGAGACCCAGTACTTC. The J gene is TRBJ2-5, the V gene TRBV19; TRBD1 or TRBD2 may be the D gene (6 bases each). V was cut by 6 bases and J by 0 bases, with 14 bases left in between. From germline, CDR1 is LNHDA and CDR2 SQIVND (reference sequence). The CDR3 has 15 residues.

This clonotype was seen repeatedly, ten times or more. V and J are TRBV28 and TRBJ2-3; D might be TRBD2 (6 bases). Trimming stripped 2 bases from V and 4 bases from J, with 10 bases between. This CDR3 is 14 amino acids long. Germline assignment: CDR1 MDHEN and CDR2 SYDVKM. CDR3 bases: TGTGCCAGCAGTTTACGGGAGAGGGCAGATACGCAGTATTTT. It codes for CASSLRERADTQYF.

In this sample, this clonotype turned up a few times. The rearrangement uses TRBV23-1 and TRBJ1-6; D is ambiguous. TRBV23-1 belongs to the ORF category, with a function that is uncertain. Trimming left V 10 bases short and J 7 bases short, with 11 bases between. This CDR3 region has 12 residues. The CDR3 DNA sequence: TGCGCCACCACCCCAATAAATTCACCCCTCCACTTT. Translation gives CATTPINSPLHF.

This chain connects TRBV9 to TRBJ2-1, with 10 bases lining up with TRBD2. The junction had 16 bases not matched to a gene; V was cut back by 10 bases and J by 3 bases. This CDR3 region has 17 residues. CDR1 is SGDLS, CDR2 YYNGEE, per germline. Here the CDR3 reads CAGWTSGISQNYNEQFF. The CDR3 DNA reads as TGTGCCGGTTGGACTAGCGGAATATCTCAGAACTACAATGAGCAGTTCTTC.

There are a few counts of this clonotype. The chain has TRBV6-6 and TRBJ2-7; perhaps TRBD2 as D (6 bases). The germline CDR1 and CDR2 sequences are MNHNY and SVGAGI (reference sequence). V lost 5 bases, J lost 4 bases, and 15 bases lay in between. The CDR3 totals 14 residues. The CDR3 DNA follows: TGTGCCAGCAGTCCCCGGGGGATAGCTTACGAGCAGTACTTC. This gives the protein CASSPRGIAYEQYF.

There are many counts of this clonotype. J is TRBJ1-2 and V is TRBV11-2; D remains ambiguous. Trimming shortened V by 2 bases and J by 11 bases, and 12 bases separated the two germline ends. The CDR3 is 12 residues long. Germline V CDR1 and CDR2: SGHAT, FQNNGV. CDR3: CASSLSAREYTF. The CDR3 DNA follows: TGTGCCAGCAGCTTATCGGCTAGGGAGTACACCTTC.

The chain couples TRBV20-1 to TRBJ2-3; D possibly corresponds to TRBD1 (6 bases). V lost 1 base, J lost 1 base, and 9 bases lay in between. CDR3 length equals 14 residues. Germline V gene data show CDR1 as DFQATT and CDR2 as SNEGSKA (reference sequence). The CDR3, as DNA: TGCAGTGCTAGAGGCGACAGGCGCACAGATACGCAGTATTTT. Its translation: CSARGDRRTDTQYF.

V usage is TRBV20-1 and J usage is TRBJ2-1; D perhaps matches TRBD2 (6 bases). CDR1 and CDR2 from the germline V gene are DFQATT and SNEGSKA (reference sequence). Trimming shortened V by 0 bases and J by 8 bases, and 14 bases separated the two germline ends. The CDR3 spans 14 residues. Here the CDR3 reads CSARDIAEDDEQFF. The CDR3 DNA sequence: TGCAGTGCTAGAGATATAGCGGAGGACGATGAGCAGTTCTTC.

This sequence joins TRBV28 and TRBJ2-7; TRBD2 agrees at 9 bases. The CDR3 consists of 14 residues. The V gene end was trimmed by 6 bases and the J gene end by 3 bases; junction bases not matched to a gene: 6. Germline CDR1 is MDHEN and CDR2 is SYDVKM. CDR3 in DNA: TGTGCCAGCAGAATAGCGGGGGAGTTCTACGAGCAGTACTTC. Its protein is CASRIAGEFYEQYF. The complete variable domain, with remaining parts taken from reference TRBV28 and TRBJ2-7, reads DVKVTQSSRYLVKRTGEKVFLECVQDMDHENMFWYRQDPGLGLRLIYFSYDVKMKEKGDIPEGYSVSREKKERFSLILESASTNQTSMYLCASRIAGEFYEQYFGPGTRLTVT.

This clonotype came up many times. This rearrangement joins TRBV7-9 to TRBJ1-5, with 7 bases fitting TRBD1. This CDR3 is 15 amino acids long. The V segment lost 4 bases and the J segment 7 bases; nucleotides outside the gene matches: 10. CDR1 and CDR2 (germline): SEHNR, FQNEAQ (reference sequence). CDR3 DNA: TGTGCCAGCAGCTCCGACAGGGCAAGGGAGCAGCCCCAGCATTTT. Translated: CASSSDRAREQPQHF.

Note on this clonotype: A much larger clonotype is one base distant, so this may be a read error. The conserved final phenylalanine or tryptophan is absent from the CDR3, which likely points to a read error. The chain links TRBV6-5 to TRBJ1-2; D remains ambiguous. The V gene's germline CDR1 is MNHEY and CDR2 SVGAGI. Trimming shortened V by 8 bases and J by 6 bases, and 13 bases separated the two germline ends. The CDR3 totals 12 residues. CDR3 protein: CASASGKDGYTL. CDR3 DNA sequence: TGTGCCAGCGCCTCCGGGAAGGATGGCTACACCTTG.

This clonotype appeared many times. This rearrangement joins TRBV7-9 to TRBJ2-5; no clear D. CDR3 length equals 12 residues. Deletions cut 2 bases from V and 2 bases from J, with 3 bases between. The germline V gene has CDR1 SEHNR and CDR2 FQNEAQ (reference sequence). CDR3 sequence (DNA): TGTGCCAGCAGCTTACCACAAGAGACCCAGTACTTC. Translation gives CASSLPQETQYF.

The sample holds one count of this clonotype. This may come from a read error, since a much larger clone is one base off. Likely a read error: the CDR3 ends without its conserved phenylalanine or tryptophan. V and J are TRBV29-1 and TRBJ2-1, with D tentatively TRBD2 (6 bases). Germline V lookup: CDR1 SQVTM, CDR2 ANQGSEA. This CDR3 has 13 residues. CDR3 loop: CGVFGSSYNEQFL. The CDR3 region has the DNA TGCGGGGTGTTCGGGAGCTCCTACAATGAGCAGTTCTTA.

The V gene is TRBV9, the J gene TRBJ2-6; 8 bases line up with TRBD1. Trimming removed 2 bases from V and 0 bases from J; junction bases left unmatched: 10. This CDR3 is 19 amino acids long. Germline CDR1 reads SGDLS; CDR2 reads YYNGEE. CDR3 residues: CASSVDSRGQTSGANVLTF. CDR3 in DNA: TGTGCCAGCAGCGTGGACTCCAGGGGGCAAACCTCTGGGGCCAACGTCCTGACTTTC.

This clonotype was picked up many times. The chain has TRBV7-3 and TRBJ1-2; TRBD1 aligns across 8 bases. J gave up 4 bases and V 5 bases, and 6 bases lay outside the gene matches. CDR3 length equals 14 residues. Looked up from germline, CDR1 is SGHTA and CDR2 is FQGTGA. The CDR3 region is CASSLGQGSYGYTF. CDR3 nucleotide sequence: TGTGCCAGCAGCCTCGGACAGGGAAGCTATGGCTACACCTTC.